This T cell receptor (beta chain) was observed in a study of blood T cell repertoires in COVID-19. The ends were cut back, 0 bases at V and 2 bases at J, with 12 bases in the middle. Germline V gene lookup returns CDR1 SGHRS and CDR2 YFSETQ. CDR3 length: 15 amino acids. The protocol was immunoSEQ multiplex PCR, while the TCRdb copy is restricted to in-frame clones and leaves out a portion. The sample records about 230,000 clones, around 80% being singletons. The TCR comes from a woman in her twenties or thirties with COVID-19, enrolled during active disease. The chain recombines TRBV5-1 with TRBJ2-7, with D uncertain. Sequencing input: peripheral blood. The CDR3 is CASSLAAAGPYEQYF. DNA of the CDR3: TGCGCCAGCAGCTTGGCGGCGGCTGGCCCCTACGAGCAGTACTTC.